A selection of T cell receptor beta chains follows, all from one sample in a study of blood T cell repertoires in COVID-19. The repertoire was sequenced with immunoSEQ multiplex PCR; TCRdb's copy has only in-frame clones and lacks some. The sample includes over 90,000 clones, about nine tenths of them seen just once. Sequenced sample: peripheral blood. The source is a man between 18 and 29 years old with acute or convalescent COVID-19. Each CDR3 is given without its conserved first and last residue. D genes are given only for firm matches.

D gene	V gene	J gene	CDR3 protein
TRBD2	TRBV7-8	TRBJ2-4	ASSPSIKREPIAKNIQY
-	TRBV28	TRBJ1-1	ASTHPSGRTEAF
TRBD1	TRBV19	TRBJ1-6	ASTLTGRNSPLH
TRBD1	TRBV18	TRBJ1-1	ASSPPSGGQGDPLI
-	TRBV1	TRBJ2-1	TSSQEGLAGPSSYNEQF
-	TRBV7-9	TRBJ1-2	ASSPLNNGYT
-	TRBV5-1	TRBJ2-7	ASTRDSNYEQY
-	TRBV30	TRBJ1-2	AWALGDNYGYT
TRBD1	TRBV9	TRBJ2-1	ASSFTGGTNEQF
TRBD1	TRBV5-1	TRBJ1-4	ASSLGTGDEKLF
-	TRBV5-1	TRBJ2-6	ASSLKGVESGANVLT
-	TRBV2	TRBJ2-7	ASSEAWTASYEQY